This is a list of T cell receptor beta chains from one sample in a study of neurological immune-mediated disorders. TCRdb itself ran the 5' RACE reads through MiXCR, one entry per CDR3 protein. Altogether 71,000 or so distinct CDR3 sequences are present, about 5.5% being singletons, with the ten largest covering about 2.4%. Material for sequencing was PBMCs. The receptor source for this set is a woman aged 25 to 39 with multiple sclerosis. The CDR3 runs from the conserved cysteine through the conserved F or W. Fields, in order: D gene, V gene, J gene, clone size, CDR3 protein, CDR3 DNA. The D gene is left open where the match is weak. For some rows the clone size is stated as once, few or many, or as a class when expanded; others skip it.

>TRBD1|TRBV7-9|TRBJ2-7|.
CASSRQGSQVEQYF
TGTGCCAGCAGCCGACAGGGGTCCCAGGTCGAGCAGTACTTC
>.|TRBV20-1|TRBJ2-5|many
CSARDHSRGEETQYF
TGCAGTGCTAGAGATCACAGTAGGGGGGAGGAGACCCAGTACTTC
>.|TRBV18|TRBJ1-5|.
CASSPGENQHQHF
TGTGCCAGCTCACCGGGGGAGAATCAGCACCAGCATTTT
>.|TRBV28|TRBJ1-2|many
CASSRAGIYTF
TGTGCCAGCAGTCGCGCGGGGATATACACCTTC
>.|TRBV7-3|TRBJ2-5|many
CASSFRGRAVETQYF
TGTGCCAGCAGCTTCAGGGGTAGAGCGGTAGAGACCCAGTACTTC
>TRBD2|TRBV10-2|TRBJ2-5|many
CASSAGLAGRNQETQYF
TGCGCCAGCAGTGCGGGACTAGCGGGGAGAAACCAAGAGACCCAGTACTTC
>.|TRBV9|TRBJ1-1|.
CASSPRVLGNTEAFF
TGTGCCAGCAGCCCCCGCGTTTTGGGGAACACTGAAGCTTTCTTT
>.|TRBV12-3/TRBV12-4|TRBJ2-1|.
CASSLKSSYNEQFF
TGTGCCAGCAGTTTGAAGAGCTCCTACAATGAGCAGTTCTTC
>TRBD1|TRBV28|TRBJ2-3|many
CASRTQGAFGDTQYF
TGTGCCAGCAGGACCCAGGGGGCATTCGGAGATACGCAGTATTTT
>.|TRBV20-1|TRBJ2-3|many
CSARGAAADTQYF
TGCAGTGCTAGAGGCGCGGCGGCGGATACGCAGTATTTT
>.|TRBV29-1|TRBJ1-1|many
CSVDPRQRRAFF
TGCAGCGTTGACCCTAGACAGCGACGAGCTTTCTTT
>.|TRBV24-1|TRBJ2-3|many
CATSVAATDTQYF
TGTGCCACCAGTGTTGCCGCGACAGATACGCAGTATTTT
>.|TRBV5-1|TRBJ2-5|many
CATGPFQETQYF
TGCGCCACGGGACCCTTCCAAGAGACCCAGTACTTC
>TRBD1|TRBV28|TRBJ2-1|.
CASSPTGTGAYNEQFF
TGTGCCAGCAGTCCGACCGGGACAGGGGCCTACAATGAGCAGTTCTTC
>.|TRBV14|TRBJ1-1|many
CASSQDTGFVEAFF
TGTGCCAGCAGCCAAGACACAGGATTCGTTGAAGCTTTCTTT
>TRBD1|TRBV5-1|TRBJ2-2|many
CASSSPGGLDTGELFF
TGCGCCAGCAGCTCTCCAGGGGGCTTAGACACCGGGGAGCTGTTTTTT
>.|TRBV25-1|TRBJ2-7|many
CASSAPPEPQYF
TGTGCCAGCAGTGCACCACCGGAGCCGCAGTACTTC
>TRBD2|TRBV7-6|TRBJ2-3|many
CASSILAGGSTDTQYF
TGTGCCAGCAGCATACTAGCGGGGGGGAGCACAGATACGCAGTATTTT
>.|TRBV7-2|TRBJ2-5|many
CASSTMLGSETQYF
TGTGCCAGCAGCACCATGTTAGGTAGCGAGACCCAGTACTTC
>.|TRBV5-1|TRBJ1-1|many
CASSLEDSGTAFF
TGCGCCAGCAGCTTGGAGGACAGCGGAACCGCTTTCTTT